These 11 T cell receptor beta chains share one sample of origin, sequenced in a study of immune characterization of retroperitoneal liposarcoma. TCRdb re-analysed the PCR reads in MiXCR, keeping a single row per CDR3 protein. This table has more than 9,000 distinct CDR3 sequences, about 30% appearing once. The source material was tumor tissue. All receptors derive from a male donor with retroperitoneal liposarcoma.

The table lists this clonotype with many counts. In DNA, the CDR3 is TGTGCCAGCAACAGGGTAGAGTATGAAAAACTGTTTTTT. This gives the protein CASNRVEYEKLFF. This chain links TRBV6-1 with TRBJ1-4; the D gene is possibly TRBD1 (6 bases). The length of the CDR3 is 13 residues. The V end was cut by 7 bases, the J end by 6 bases, with 12 bases between. The germline V gene has CDR1 MNHNS and CDR2 SASEGT.

The chain links TRBV6-1 to TRBJ1-6; no clear D gene. There are 14 residues in the CDR3. The germline gives CDR1 MNHNS, CDR2 SASEGT. The V end lost 9 bases, the J end lost 5 bases, and 14 bases lay between the germline ends. The chain's CDR3 is CASNLWGDNSPLHF. CDR3 in DNA: TGTGCCAGTAACCTGTGGGGAGATAATTCACCCCTCCACTTT.

This clonotype was seen more than once but under ten times. The chain recombines TRBV10-3 with TRBJ2-1; perhaps TRBD1 as D (5 bases). This CDR3 is built from 13 residues. The germline V and J ends were trimmed by 11 bases and 5 bases, with 16 bases remaining between them. Germline loops: CDR1 ENHRY, CDR2 SYGVKD. CDR3 sequence reads: CAVQISGNNEQFF. DNA for the CDR3: TGTGCCGTACAGATATCAGGGAACAATGAGCAGTTCTTC.

The chain has TRBV4-1 and TRBJ2-2; TRBD1 agrees at 10 bases. CDR1 and CDR2 from the germline V gene are MGHRA and YSYEKL. The V gene end was trimmed by 4 bases and the J gene end by 4 bases; junction bases not matched to a gene: 9. The CDR3 has 17 residues. This CDR3 reads CASSLTTGGAFTGELFF. CDR3 DNA sequence: TGCGCCAGCAGCCTTACGACAGGGGGCGCGTTCACCGGGGAGCTGTTTTTT.

The chain carries TRBV6-1 and TRBJ2-4, with 13 bases that match TRBD2. The DNA end lines up better with TRBJ2-5; the J call may be wrong. This CDR3 spans 16 amino acids. CDR1 is MNHNS and CDR2 is SASEGT in the germline V gene. CDR3 nucleotides: TGTGCCAGCAGTGATGGACTAGCGGGGGCTCCGGAGACCCAGTACTTC. Translated, it gives CASSDGLAGAPETQYF.

This clonotype has only a few counts. V gene TRBV27 combines with J gene TRBJ2-4; D possibly corresponds to TRBD2 (5 bases). The CDR3 has 15 residues. Germline CDR1 is MNHEY and CDR2 is SMNVEV (reference sequence). V was clipped by 2 bases and J by 13 bases, with 21 bases between them. CDR3 residues: CASSLRAFYFWEQYF. DNA for the CDR3: TGTGCCAGCAGTTTAAGGGCGTTCTACTTTTGGGAGCAGTACTTC.

This clonotype came up a few times. V gene TRBV24-1 combines with J gene TRBJ2-4; tentative D call: TRBD2 (6 bases). The better agreement between TRBJ2-1 and the DNA end casts doubt on the J call. This CDR3 has 12 residues. Germline V gene lookup returns CDR1 KGHDR and CDR2 SFDVKD. Here the CDR3 DNA reads TGTGCCACCAGTGATTCGCGGGACGAGCAGTTCTTC. This codes for CATSDSRDEQFF.

The table lists this clonotype with a few counts. This rearrangement joins TRBV12-3 or TRBV12-4 to TRBJ1-1; D gene uncertain. This CDR3 region has 13 residues. V shed 1 base and J shed 8 bases, with 11 bases lying between them. The chain's CDR3 is CASSLDPLGEAFF. The CDR3 coding sequence is TGTGCCAGCAGTTTAGACCCCCTGGGGGAAGCTTTCTTT.

This clonotype was seen a handful of times. The CDR3 region has the DNA TGTGCCAGCAGTGAAGCGCTAGGGCCTCTCGAGCAAGCTTTCTTT. Its protein is CASSEALGPLEQAFF. The chain recombines TRBV6-1 with TRBJ1-1; D unclear. Germline V gene data show CDR1 as MNHNS and CDR2 as SASEGT. The CDR3 runs 15 residues. The V and J ends lost 0 bases and 9 bases respectively, with 17 bases between them.

On this clonotype itself: The CDR3 does not close with the conserved phenylalanine or tryptophan, likely indicating a read error. The DNA is left out, because the CDR3 cannot be placed on it with certainty; the CDR3 is given as TCRdb lists it. The chain uses TRBV7-2 and TRBJ2-1. Germline CDR1 reads SGHTA; CDR2 reads FQGNSA. Ends included, the CDR3 has 12 residues. CDR3 region: CASSLGIYEQLL.

In this sample, this clonotype is medium-sized. V and J are TRBV6-1 and TRBJ2-1, with 12 positions matching TRBD2. The CDR3 totals 15 residues. The ends lost 4 bases at V and 2 bases at J; junction bases unmatched: 0. CDR1 is MNHNS, CDR2 SASEGT, per germline. The CDR3 DNA is TGTGCCAGCAGTGGACTAGCGGGAGCCTACAATGAGCAGTTCTTC. Its protein product is CASSGLAGAYNEQFF.